The 8 T cell receptor beta chains listed next were all sequenced from one sample in a study of blood T cell repertoires in COVID-19. Assay: immunoSEQ multiplex PCR; the TCRdb copy retains only in-frame clones and omits some. The sample lists about 160,000 clones, approximately 84% occurring once. The sample taken for sequencing was peripheral blood. These receptor sequences come from a woman of 80 years or more with acute or convalescent COVID-19.

V gene TRBV14 combines with J gene TRBJ2-5; TRBD1 matches 8 bases. The CDR3 runs to 14 residues. V trimming: 6 bases; J trimming: 2 bases; junction bases outside the gene matches: 5. Germline CDR1 is SGHDN and CDR2 is FVKESK. CDR3 residues: CASRRTGYQETQYF. The CDR3 DNA reads as TGTGCCAGCAGAAGGACAGGGTATCAAGAGACCCAGTACTTC.

The chain uses TRBV7-2 and TRBJ1-4, with D perhaps matching TRBD1 (5 bases). The CDR3 is made up of 13 amino acids. Trimming removed 3 bases at V and 8 bases at J, with 10 bases between. From germline, CDR1 is SGHTA and CDR2 FQGNSA. CDR3: CASSFLQGEKLFF. The CDR3 DNA follows: TGTGCCAGCAGCTTCCTGCAGGGAGAAAAACTGTTTTTT. The full variable domain, rest sourced from reference TRBV7-2 and TRBJ1-4, is GAGVSQSPSNKVTEKGKDVELRCDPISGHTALYWYRQSLGQGLEFLIYFQGNSAPDKSGLPSDRFSAERTGGSVSTLTIQRTQQEDSAVYLCASSFLQGEKLFFGSGTQLSVL.

This chain connects TRBV5-1 to TRBJ2-7, with TRBD2 matching 14 bases. The V gene's germline CDR1 is SGHRS and CDR2 YFSETQ. The length of the CDR3 is 15 residues. The ends lost 4 bases at V and 5 bases at J; junction bases unmatched: 5. CDR3 region: CASSMTSGRGNEQYF. DNA for the CDR3: TGCGCCAGCAGCATGACTAGCGGGAGGGGAAACGAGCAGTACTTC.

The chain joins TRBV5-4 to TRBJ2-1; D perhaps matches TRBD2 (6 bases). Germline V CDR1 and CDR2: SGHNT, YYREEE (reference sequence). Trimming cost V 2 bases and J 2 bases, with 14 bases left between them. The CDR3 is 16 residues long. CDR3 region: CASSLEGTAAYNEQFF. CDR3 DNA sequence: TGTGCCAGCAGCTTAGAGGGGACTGCGGCCTACAATGAGCAGTTCTTC. The variable domain in full, completed from reference TRBV5-4 and TRBJ2-1, reads ETGVTQSPTHLIKTRGQQVTLRCSSQSGHNTVSWYQQALGQGPQFIFQYYREEENGRGNFPPRFSGLQFPNYSSELNVNALELDDSALYLCASSLEGTAAYNEQFFGPGTRLTVL.

The chain uses TRBV5-1 and TRBJ2-2; D unresolved. Trimming left V 0 bases short and J 7 bases short, with 7 bases between. The germline gives CDR1 SGHRS, CDR2 YFSETQ. This CDR3 contains 13 residues. This chain's CDR3 is CASSLGPGGELFF. CDR3 bases: TGCGCCAGCAGCTTGGGCCCCGGCGGGGAGCTGTTTTTT.

This clone was seen a single time. This chain joins TRBV7-8 and TRBJ1-4; possibly TRBD1 for D (5 bases). Germline CDR1 reads SGHVS; CDR2 reads FQNEAQ. V lost 1 base, J lost 8 bases, and 11 bases lay in between. The CDR3 consists of 14 residues. The CDR3 loop is CASSLGGADEKLFF. The CDR3, as DNA: TGTGCCAGCAGCTTAGGGGGCGCGGACGAAAAACTGTTTTTT.

The genes are TRBV9 and TRBJ1-6; D remains unclear. The germline V and J ends were trimmed by 4 bases and 3 bases, with 11 bases remaining between them. CDR1 is SGDLS and CDR2 is YYNGEE in the germline V gene. This CDR3 is 15 amino acids long. The CDR3 DNA is TGTGCCAGCAGCCGGGAAGGGAGCTATAATTCACCCCTCCACTTT. It encodes CASSREGSYNSPLHF.

V and J are TRBV5-1 and TRBJ2-7, with D perhaps TRBD1 (7 bases). V lost 2 bases and J lost 6, with 30 bases in between. Germline assignment: CDR1 SGHRS and CDR2 YFSETQ. The length of the CDR3 is 19 residues. CDR3 sequence: CASSFNRGGDWRKVGEQYF. For the CDR3, the DNA is TGCGCCAGCAGCTTCAACAGGGGAGGCGATTGGCGAAAGGTGGGCGAGCAGTACTTC. Full variable domain (remainder filled in from reference TRBV5-1 and TRBJ2-7): KAGVTQTPRYLIKTRGQQVTLSCSPISGHRSVSWYQQTPGQGLQFLFEYFSETQRNKGNFPGRFSGRQFSNSRSEMNVSTLELGDSALYLCASSFNRGGDWRKVGEQYFGPGTRLTVT.